The 27 T cell receptor beta chains below were found in one sample sequenced in a study of brain T cells in children with intractable seizures. Using immunoSEQ multiplex PCR, the repertoire was profiled, and TCRdb retains in-frame clones only, with some absent. The data contain tens of thousands of clones, about 92% of them seen just once; the ten biggest clones take up roughly 1.4%. Material: peripheral blood, obtained at surgery. The origin of the receptors is a boy in the first two years of life with tuberous sclerosis and intractable seizures.

J is TRBJ2-3 and V is TRBV2; TRBD2 aligns across 14 bases. The V segment lost 9 bases and the J segment 2 bases; nucleotides outside the gene matches: 13. CDR1 is SNHLY, CDR2 FYNNEI, per germline. This CDR3 is 18 amino acids long. CDR3 sequence (DNA): TGTGCCAGTCAAGCAGGACTAGCGGGAGGTCTAGTCACAGATACGCAGTATTTT. It translates to CASQAGLAGGLVTDTQYF.

The chain links TRBV3-1 (or the pseudogene TRBV3-2) to TRBJ2-1, with TRBD2 as a possible D gene (5 bases). This CDR3 comprises 16 residues. V was cut by 1 base and J by 6 bases, with 16 bases left in between. Germline CDR1 reads LGHDT; CDR2 reads YNNKEL (reference sequence). The CDR3 DNA sequence: TGTGCCAGCAGCCAAGCGGGAAGAATCGCCGTCAATGAGCAGTTCTTC. As protein: CASSQAGRIAVNEQFF.

In DNA form, the CDR3 reads TGTGCCAGCAGCTTAGGTTCTAGAGGGGGCGACTATGGCTACACCTTC. Translated: CASSLGSRGGDYGYTF. The chain employs TRBV13 and TRBJ1-2, with 7 positions matching TRBD1. The germline V gene encodes CDR1 PRHDT and CDR2 FYEKMQ (reference sequence). The CDR3 runs 16 residues. Trimming at V came to 0 bases and at J to 3 bases, leaving 7 bases not matched to a gene.

This sequence joins TRBV24-1 and TRBJ2-3, with 11 positions matching TRBD2. The CDR3 has 16 amino acids. V lost 3 bases and J lost 7; bases outside the gene matches: 8. CDR1 and CDR2 from the germline V gene are KGHDR and SFDVKD. The CDR3 reads CATSDHVAGGPYTQYF. The CDR3 bases are TGTGCCACCAGTGATCATGTAGCGGGAGGGCCTTATACGCAGTATTTT.

This sequence joins TRBV20-1 and TRBJ2-4; the D is unclear. Germline CDR1 DFQATT, CDR2 SNEGSKA (reference sequence). CDR3 length: 10 residues. V was shortened by 0 bases and J by 16 bases, with 10 bases between the two germline ends. In DNA, the CDR3 is TGCAGTGCTAGAGATAAAACTGTCTACTTC. This gives the protein CSARDKTVYF.

The chain couples TRBV6-5 to TRBJ2-7; 8 positions agree with TRBD1. Losses at the gene ends were 5 bases for V and 4 bases for J; bases not matched to a gene: 7. Germline V gives CDR1 MNHEY, CDR2 SVGAGI. This CDR3 region has 14 residues. The CDR3 here is CASSPQGAVYEQYF. The CDR3 DNA reads TGTGCCAGCAGTCCCCAGGGGGCTGTATACGAGCAGTACTTC.

The rearrangement links TRBV7-9 to TRBJ1-1; TRBD1 agrees at 8 bases. The CDR3 spans 17 residues. CDR1 is SEHNR and CDR2 is FQNEAQ in the germline V gene (reference sequence). V gave up 7 bases and J gave up 0 bases; unmatched junction bases: 13. The CDR3 DNA is TGTGCCAGCACCTCGGACAGGGCCCTTACCCTGAACACTGAAGCTTTCTTT. This encodes CASTSDRALTLNTEAFF.

The V gene is TRBV3-1 (or the pseudogene TRBV3-2), the J gene TRBJ2-1; D remains ambiguous. The CDR3 contains 15 residues. Per the germline V gene, CDR1 is LGHDT and CDR2 is YNNKEL (reference sequence). The ends were cut back, 4 bases at V and 10 bases at J, with 20 bases in the middle. The CDR3 DNA reads TGTGCCAGCAGCCCCCCCGTGGCGACTCCACCCGAGCAGTTCTTC. It specifies CASSPPVATPPEQFF.

The rearrangement joins TRBV9 to TRBJ2-3, with D uncertain. The CDR3 covers 14 residues. Germline CDR1 SGDLS, CDR2 YYNGEE. V was clipped by 0 bases and J by 1 base, with 6 bases between them. The CDR3 loop reads CASSVVSGTDTQYF. CDR3 nucleotides: TGTGCCAGCAGCGTAGTATCCGGCACAGATACGCAGTATTTT.

The chain carries TRBV30 and TRBJ2-7; possibly TRBD2 for D (6 bases). The ends were cut back, 1 base at V and 5 bases at J, with 21 bases in the middle. CDR1 GTSNPN and CDR2 SVGIG come from the germline V gene (reference sequence). The CDR3 has 16 amino acids. This chain's CDR3 is CAWSGEGFPGLNEQYF. CDR3 nucleotide sequence: TGTGCCTGGAGTGGAGAGGGCTTCCCGGGACTTAACGAGCAGTACTTC. Looking up the rest from reference TRBV30 and TRBJ2-7 gives the full variable domain: SQTIHQWPATLVQPVGSPLSLECTVEGTSNPNLYWYRQAAGRGLQLLFYSVGIGQISSEVPQNLSASRPQDRQFILSSKKLLLSDSGFYLCAWSGEGFPGLNEQYFGPGTRLTVT.

The J gene is TRBJ1-1, the V gene TRBV19; D ambiguous. The CDR3 extends over 11 amino acids. The germline V gene has CDR1 LNHDA and CDR2 SQIVND (reference sequence). V was shortened by 1 base and J by 5 bases, with 2 bases between the two germline ends. The chain's CDR3 is CASSIGTEAFF. Here the CDR3 DNA reads TGTGCCAGTAGTATAGGAACTGAAGCTTTCTTT. Supplemented by reference TRBV19 and TRBJ1-1, the full variable domain reads DGGITQSPKYLFRKEGQNVTLSCEQNLNHDAMYWYRQDPGQGLRLIYYSQIVNDFQKGDIAEGYSVSREKKESFPLTVTSAQKNPTAFYLCASSIGTEAFFGQGTRLTVV.

CDR3 nucleotides: TGTGCCAGTAACTCTGGACAGGGTGGCGAGCAGTACTTC. Residues: CASNSGQGGEQYF. This chain uses TRBV19 with TRBJ2-7; 8 bases align to TRBD1. Trimming at V came to 7 bases and at J to 6 bases, leaving 8 bases not matched to a gene. This CDR3 is 13 amino acids long. CDR1 is LNHDA, CDR2 SQIVND, per germline (reference sequence).

The chain has TRBV27 and TRBJ2-7; 7 bases are a match to TRBD2. CDR1 and CDR2 from the germline V gene are MNHEY and SMNVEV (reference sequence). J gave up 4 bases and V 6 bases, and 12 bases lay outside the gene matches. This CDR3 region has 15 residues. The CDR3 DNA is TGTGCCAGCAGCCAAAACGGACTAGGGTCGTACGAGCAGTACTTC. Translated: CASSQNGLGSYEQYF.

The chain carries TRBV9 and TRBJ2-7; perhaps TRBD1 as D (5 bases). The CDR3 is 14 residues long. Deletions cut 2 bases from V and 1 base from J, with 10 bases between. Germline loops: CDR1 SGDLS, CDR2 YYNGEE. CDR3 region: CASSVDRGSYEQYF. In DNA form, the CDR3 reads TGTGCCAGCAGCGTGGATAGGGGTTCCTACGAGCAGTACTTC.

The V gene is TRBV19, the J gene TRBJ1-1, with D maybe TRBD1 (5 bases). CDR3 length: 14 amino acids. Germline CDR1 reads LNHDA; CDR2 reads SQIVND (reference sequence). With 8 bases removed from V and 0 bases from J, the gap between germline ends came to 13 bases. As DNA, the CDR3 is TGTGCCAGTTACCGGGACGGATTGAACACTGAAGCTTTCTTT. This translates into CASYRDGLNTEAFF.

CDR3: CASSQFPGRRGTGELFF. The CDR3 DNA is TGCGCCAGCAGCCAGTTCCCGGGACGGCGGGGCACCGGGGAGCTGTTTTTT. This chain uses TRBV4-1 with TRBJ2-2, with D possibly being TRBD2 (6 bases). The CDR3 totals 17 residues. Germline lookup yields CDR1 MGHRA and CDR2 YSYEKL. Between the trimmed V and J ends, which lost 3 bases and 4 bases, there was a span of 18 bases.

About this clone itself: The junction and the germline gene differ at one end; a read error may be behind it. Distinct nucleotide sequences in the sample also encode this CDR3. The J gene is TRBJ1-2, the V gene TRBV29-1; 7 bases match TRBD1. The germline V gene encodes CDR1 SQVTM and CDR2 ANQGSEA. CDR3 size: 12 residues. Written as DNA, the CDR3 is TGCAGCGTCCGGACAGGCCAAAATGGCTACACCTTT. This codes for CSVRTGQNGYTF.

This rearrangement joins TRBV6-5 to TRBJ1-1; 8 positions match TRBD1. CDR1 is MNHEY and CDR2 is SVGAGI in the germline V gene. The CDR3 has 14 residues. The V segment lost 3 bases and the J segment 5 bases; nucleotides outside the gene matches: 5. CDR3: CASSYLQGATEAFF. CDR3 coding DNA: TGTGCCAGCAGTTATTTGCAGGGGGCTACTGAAGCTTTCTTT.

In its sample, this clone was seen a few times. The J gene is TRBJ1-3, the V gene TRBV4-1; D not resolved. Germline assignment: CDR1 MGHRA and CDR2 YSYEKL. The CDR3 runs to 16 residues. Trimming took off 2 bases at V and 1 base at J, with 12 bases between the two ends. The CDR3 sequence: CASSQPTRDSGNTIYF. CDR3 DNA: TGCGCCAGCAGCCAACCTACGCGAGATTCTGGAAACACCATATATTTT.

CDR3 sequence (DNA): TGTGCCACCAGCAGAGTATGGCCGTTTCAAGAGACCCAGTACTTC. Its protein product is CATSRVWPFQETQYF. The chain has TRBV15 and TRBJ2-5, with no clear D. Germline CDR1 is LNHNV and CDR2 is YYDKDF (reference sequence). The CDR3 covers 15 residues. V lost 1 base and J 2 bases, leaving 11 bases between the germline ends.

The chain links TRBV5-1 to TRBJ2-5; D may be TRBD1 (6 bases). Germline V gene data show CDR1 as SGHRS and CDR2 as YFSETQ. This CDR3 has 17 residues. Trimming shortened V by 1 base and J by 0 bases, and 16 bases separated the two germline ends. CDR3 bases: TGCGCCAGCAGCTTGTTGTGGCCAGGGGCTCACCAAGAGACCCAGTACTTC. Translating gives CASSLLWPGAHQETQYF.

The chain joins TRBV7-8 to TRBJ2-7, with TRBD2 as a possible D gene (6 bases). The germline V and J ends were trimmed by 1 base and 2 bases, with 12 bases remaining between them. This CDR3 has 15 amino acids. From germline, CDR1 is SGHVS and CDR2 FQNEAQ. The CDR3 here is CASSLDGRGPYEQYF. As DNA, the CDR3 is TGTGCCAGCAGCTTAGACGGGAGAGGGCCCTACGAGCAGTACTTC.

The chain links TRBV5-1 to TRBJ2-1; D remains ambiguous. Trimming cost V 2 bases and J 0 bases, with 6 bases left between them. The length of the CDR3 is 14 residues. Germline V lookup: CDR1 SGHRS, CDR2 YFSETQ. The CDR3 protein is CASSFLGSYNEQFF. CDR3 DNA: TGCGCCAGCAGCTTTCTAGGCTCCTACAATGAGCAGTTCTTC.

This chain joins TRBV7-9 and TRBJ2-1; D unclear. The CDR3 runs 14 residues. V was cut by 4 bases and J by 1 base, with 8 bases left in between. The germline V gene encodes CDR1 SEHNR and CDR2 FQNEAQ (reference sequence). The CDR3 reads CASSWDPSYNEQFF. DNA for the CDR3: TGTGCCAGCAGCTGGGATCCGTCCTACAATGAGCAGTTCTTC.

This sequence joins TRBV6-5 and TRBJ1-4, with no clear D. With 5 bases removed from V and 0 bases from J, the gap between germline ends came to 10 bases. The length of the CDR3 is 15 residues. Germline V gene sequence: CDR1 MNHEY, CDR2 SVGAGI. The CDR3 nucleotides are TGTGCCAGCAGTCCCCAGGCGGCAACTAATGAAAAACTGTTTTTT. This gives the protein CASSPQAATNEKLFF.

This chain connects TRBV30 to TRBJ2-1; 11 bases are a match to TRBD2. From germline, CDR1 is GTSNPN and CDR2 SVGIG (reference sequence). With V trimmed by 3 bases and J by 10 bases, 20 bases remained unmatched. This CDR3 spans 18 amino acids. As DNA, the CDR3 is TGTGCCTGGAGACCCCAAACTAGCGGGGGACCCCGAGGGTTGGAGCAGTTCTTC. Protein: CAWRPQTSGGPRGLEQFF. Together with reference TRBV30 and TRBJ2-1, the CDR3 gives the full variable domain: SQTIHQWPATLVQPVGSPLSLECTVEGTSNPNLYWYRQAAGRGLQLLFYSVGIGQISSEVPQNLSASRPQDRQFILSSKKLLLSDSGFYLCAWRPQTSGGPRGLEQFFGPGTRLTVL.

This clone was seen more than once but under ten times. The chain combines TRBV7-6 with TRBJ2-2; 7 bases fit TRBD2. Germline V gene sequence: CDR1 SGHVS, CDR2 FNYEAQ. The ends lost 5 bases at V and 1 base at J; junction bases unmatched: 7. This CDR3 spans 16 amino acids. The CDR3 sequence: CASSTPGGLNTGELFF. The DNA of the CDR3 is TGTGCCAGCAGCACACCCGGGGGGTTGAACACCGGGGAGCTGTTTTTT.